This entry lists 9 T cell receptor beta chains sequenced from one sample in a study of identifying expanded T cells in peripheral blood. Clones were read by immunoSEQ multiplex PCR, and TCRdb kept only the in-frame ones, dropping some. Of about 86,000 clones in the sample, roughly 84% are singletons; the top ten hold just under 4.5%. Sequencing was performed on blood. The source is a person aged 18 to 70 in good health.

The CDR3 reads CASSQDFGRNSRGNTIYF. Here the CDR3 DNA reads TGCGCCAGCAGCCAAGATTTTGGGAGGAATTCCCGGGGAAACACCATATATTTT. The chain carries TRBV4-3 and TRBJ1-3; D remains ambiguous. Germline CDR1 reads LGHNA; CDR2 reads YSLEER. Trimming took off 0 bases at V and 4 bases at J, with 19 bases between the two ends. The CDR3 runs 18 residues.

The V and J genes are TRBV29-1 and TRBJ2-3; 11 bases agree with TRBD1. Germline trimming cut 6 bases from V and 5 bases from J; bases unmatched to any gene: 4. The V gene's germline CDR1 is SQVTM and CDR2 ANQGSEA. The CDR3 sequence is 13 residues long. CDR3 loop: CSVRDRGKDTQYF. DNA for the CDR3: TGCAGCGTCCGGGACAGGGGGAAAGATACGCAGTATTTT.

The V gene is TRBV7-8, the J gene TRBJ2-7; D gene ambiguous. CDR1 is SGHVS, CDR2 FQNEAQ, per germline. V was shortened by 1 base and J by 9 bases, with 16 bases between the two germline ends. This CDR3 has 14 residues. CDR3 protein: CASSLGGEIFTQYF. DNA of the CDR3: TGTGCCAGCAGCTTAGGTGGGGAAATCTTCACGCAGTACTTC.

This clone appeared a single time. V and J are TRBV7-8 and TRBJ2-7, with D possibly being TRBD2 (6 bases). The CDR3 spans 14 residues. Per germline, CDR1 SGHVS and CDR2 FQNEAQ. The V and J ends lost 5 bases and 2 bases respectively, with 13 bases between them. Here the CDR3 DNA reads TGTGCCAGCAGCGGGCGGGGAACGACCTACGAGCAGTACTTC. Encoded protein: CASSGRGTTYEQYF.

This rearrangement joins TRBV7-8 to TRBJ2-7; D is undetermined. Germline CDR1 and CDR2: SGHVS and FQNEAQ. Trimming stripped 4 bases from V and 3 bases from J, with 16 bases between. The CDR3 contains 15 residues. The CDR3 sequence is CASSSPPDTLYEQYF. CDR3 in DNA: TGTGCCAGCAGCTCCCCCCCCGACACCCTCTACGAGCAGTACTTC.

The chain couples TRBV19 to TRBJ1-1, with unresolved D. V was trimmed by 2 bases and J by 4 bases, leaving 8 bases between them. CDR1 LNHDA and CDR2 SQIVND come from the germline V gene (reference sequence). CDR3 length: 13 amino acids. The chain's CDR3 is CASSIQPGTEAFF. CDR3 bases: TGTGCCAGTAGTATACAACCAGGCACTGAAGCTTTCTTT.

By proportion, this clone is medium-sized. This sequence joins TRBV7-9 and TRBJ1-2; a weak D match, TRBD1 (5 bases). Germline CDR1 reads SEHNR; CDR2 reads FQNEAQ (reference sequence). V was shortened by 4 bases and J by 4 bases, with 19 bases between the two germline ends. The CDR3 contains 16 residues. CDR3 sequence reads: CASSSQQWGGLYGYTF. The CDR3, as DNA: TGTGCCAGCAGCTCACAGCAATGGGGGGGACTCTATGGCTACACCTTC.

The chain recombines TRBV18 with TRBJ1-2; tentatively, D is TRBD1 (6 bases). V lost 3 bases, J lost 7 bases, and 18 bases lay in between. The CDR3 is made up of 15 amino acids. Germline CDR1 and CDR2: KGHSH and LQKENI. CDR3 in amino acids: CASSPLGARASGYTF. The CDR3 bases are TGTGCCAGCTCACCGTTGGGGGCGCGGGCGAGTGGCTACACCTTC.

The chain recombines TRBV7-9 with TRBJ1-2; 10 bases map to TRBD1. Germline trimming cut 5 bases from V and 1 base from J; bases unmatched to any gene: 4. This CDR3 comprises 15 residues. Germline V gene data show CDR1 as SEHNR and CDR2 as FQNEAQ (reference sequence). For the CDR3, the DNA is TGTGCCAGCAGCAGGACAGGGGGTTTTAACTATGGCTACACCTTC. It is translated as CASSRTGGFNYGYTF.